The T cell receptor beta chain described here comes from a study of blood T cell repertoires in COVID-19. Overall study context: From the United States, Italy and Spain came samples of acute and convalescent COVID-19. Nucleic acid was either cDNA or gDNA, and it came from T cells, B-cell-depleted T cells, or PBMCs.

Study processing details: Amplified reference gene primers provided the basis for estimating nucleated cell counts. TCRdb's copy holds only in-frame clones and misses some; the assay was immunoSEQ multiplex PCR. V, J and clone size are taken as reported in that table, and D and trimming were inferred from the DNA itself. The data show roughly 250,000 clones, around 90% seen once. The CDR3 runs 16 residues. The germline gives CDR1 SGHAT, CDR2 FQDESV (reference sequence). The ends lost 5 bases at V and 0 bases at J; junction bases unmatched: 6. The V call is TRBV11-1, the J call TRBJ1-1, with 10 positions matching TRBD1. The sample was peripheral blood. The origin of this receptor is a man in his thirties or forties with COVID-19, enrolled during active disease. The CDR3 DNA follows: TGTGCCAGCAGCGGCGGACAGGGGGATATGAACACTGAAGCTTTCTTT. It codes for CASSGGQGDMNTEAFF.